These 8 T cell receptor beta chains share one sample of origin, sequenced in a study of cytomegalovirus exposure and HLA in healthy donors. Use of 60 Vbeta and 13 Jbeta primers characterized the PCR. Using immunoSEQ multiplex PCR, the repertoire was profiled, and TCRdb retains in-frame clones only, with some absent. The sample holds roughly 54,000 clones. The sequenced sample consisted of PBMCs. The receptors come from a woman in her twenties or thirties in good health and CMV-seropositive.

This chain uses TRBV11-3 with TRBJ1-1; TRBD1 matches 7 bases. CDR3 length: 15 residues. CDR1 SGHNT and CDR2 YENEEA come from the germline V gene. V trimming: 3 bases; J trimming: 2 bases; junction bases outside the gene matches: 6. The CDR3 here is CASSFPGQRNTEAFF. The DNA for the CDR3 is TGTGCCAGCAGCTTCCCGGGACAGAGAAACACTGAAGCTTTCTTT.

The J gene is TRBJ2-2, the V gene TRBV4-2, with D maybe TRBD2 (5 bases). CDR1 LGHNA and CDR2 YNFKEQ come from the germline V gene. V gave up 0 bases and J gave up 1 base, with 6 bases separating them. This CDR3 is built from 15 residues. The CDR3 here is CASSQDRGNTGELFF. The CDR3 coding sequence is TGTGCCAGCAGCCAAGATCGGGGGAACACCGGGGAGCTGTTTTTT.

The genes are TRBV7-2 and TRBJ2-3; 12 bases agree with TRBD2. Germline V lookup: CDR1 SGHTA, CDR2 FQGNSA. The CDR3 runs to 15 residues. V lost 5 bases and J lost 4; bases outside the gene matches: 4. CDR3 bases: TGTGCCAGCAGCCCTAGCGGGGGGGCCCCAGATACGCAGTATTTT. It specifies CASSPSGGAPDTQYF.

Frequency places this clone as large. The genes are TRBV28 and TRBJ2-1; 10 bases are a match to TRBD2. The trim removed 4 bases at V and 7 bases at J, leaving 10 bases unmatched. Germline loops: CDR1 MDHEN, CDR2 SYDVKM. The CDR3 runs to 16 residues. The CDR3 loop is CASSSDVAGGDNEQFF. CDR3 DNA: TGTGCCAGCAGTTCGGATGTAGCGGGGGGTGATAATGAGCAGTTCTTC.

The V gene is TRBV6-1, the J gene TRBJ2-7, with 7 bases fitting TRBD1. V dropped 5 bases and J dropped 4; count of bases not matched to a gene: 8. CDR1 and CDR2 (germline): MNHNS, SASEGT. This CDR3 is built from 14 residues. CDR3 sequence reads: CASSPQDRTYEQYF. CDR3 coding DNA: TGTGCCAGCAGTCCCCAGGACAGGACGTACGAGCAGTACTTC.

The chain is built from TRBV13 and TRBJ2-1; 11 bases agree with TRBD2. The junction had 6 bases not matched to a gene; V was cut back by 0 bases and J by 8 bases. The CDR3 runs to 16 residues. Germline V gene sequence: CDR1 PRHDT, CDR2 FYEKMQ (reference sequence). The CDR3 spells CASSLGLPGLADEQFF. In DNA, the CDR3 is TGTGCCAGCAGCTTAGGCCTCCCGGGACTAGCGGATGAGCAGTTCTTC.

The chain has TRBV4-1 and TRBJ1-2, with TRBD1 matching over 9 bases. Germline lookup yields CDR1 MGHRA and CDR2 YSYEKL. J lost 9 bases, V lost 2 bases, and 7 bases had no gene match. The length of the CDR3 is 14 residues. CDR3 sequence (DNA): TGCGCCAGCAGCCAACCACTGGGACAGGGTAGCTACACCTTC. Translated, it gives CASSQPLGQGSYTF.

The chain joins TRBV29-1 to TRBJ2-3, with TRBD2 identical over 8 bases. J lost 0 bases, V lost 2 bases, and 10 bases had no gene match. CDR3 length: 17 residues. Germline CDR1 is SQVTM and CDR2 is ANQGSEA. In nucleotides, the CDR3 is TGCAGCGTTGAAATCCTAGCGGGCGGAACTAGCACAGATACGCAGTATTTT. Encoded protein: CSVEILAGGTSTDTQYF.